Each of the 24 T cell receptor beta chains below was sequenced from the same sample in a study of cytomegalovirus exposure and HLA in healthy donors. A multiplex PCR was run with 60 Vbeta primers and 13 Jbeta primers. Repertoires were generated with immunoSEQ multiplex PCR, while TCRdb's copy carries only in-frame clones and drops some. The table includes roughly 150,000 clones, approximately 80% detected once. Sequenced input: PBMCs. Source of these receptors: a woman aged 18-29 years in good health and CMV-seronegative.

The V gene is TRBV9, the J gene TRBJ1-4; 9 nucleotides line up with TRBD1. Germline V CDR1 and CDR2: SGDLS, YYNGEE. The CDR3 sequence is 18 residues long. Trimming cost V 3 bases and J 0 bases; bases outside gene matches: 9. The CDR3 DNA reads TGTGCCAGCAGCGCGGGGACAGGGCCAAGAGCAACTAATGAAAAACTGTTTTTT. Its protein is CASSAGTGPRATNEKLFF.

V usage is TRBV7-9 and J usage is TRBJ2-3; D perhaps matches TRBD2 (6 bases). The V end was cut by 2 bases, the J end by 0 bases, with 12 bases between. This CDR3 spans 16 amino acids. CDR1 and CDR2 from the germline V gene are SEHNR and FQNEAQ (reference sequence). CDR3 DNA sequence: TGTGCCAGCAGCTTATCTGGGGGGAGGAGCACAGATACGCAGTATTTT. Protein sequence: CASSLSGGRSTDTQYF.

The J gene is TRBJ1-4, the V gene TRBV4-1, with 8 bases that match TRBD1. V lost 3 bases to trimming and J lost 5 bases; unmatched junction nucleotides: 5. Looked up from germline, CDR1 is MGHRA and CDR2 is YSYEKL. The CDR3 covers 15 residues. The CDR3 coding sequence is TGCGCCAGCAGCCAGGATTACAGGGGGAATGAAAAACTGTTTTTT. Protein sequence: CASSQDYRGNEKLFF.

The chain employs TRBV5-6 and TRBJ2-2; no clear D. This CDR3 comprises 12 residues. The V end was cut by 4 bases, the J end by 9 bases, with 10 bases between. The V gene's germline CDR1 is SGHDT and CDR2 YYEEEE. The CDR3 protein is CASSLRSRELFF. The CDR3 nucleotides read TGTGCCAGCAGCCTCCGTAGTAGGGAGCTGTTTTTT.

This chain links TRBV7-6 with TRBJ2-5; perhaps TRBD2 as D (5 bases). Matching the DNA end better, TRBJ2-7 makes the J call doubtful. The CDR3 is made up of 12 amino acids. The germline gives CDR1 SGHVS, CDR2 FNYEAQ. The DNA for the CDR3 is TGTGCCAGCAGCCGAAGCGGAGTCGAGCAGTACTTC. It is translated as CASSRSGVEQYF.

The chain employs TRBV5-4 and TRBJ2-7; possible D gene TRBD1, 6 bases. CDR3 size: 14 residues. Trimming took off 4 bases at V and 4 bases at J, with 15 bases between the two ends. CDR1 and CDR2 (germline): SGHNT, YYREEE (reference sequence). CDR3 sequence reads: CASSPAPQGYEQYF. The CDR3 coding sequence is TGTGCCAGCAGCCCGGCTCCCCAGGGGTACGAGCAGTACTTC.

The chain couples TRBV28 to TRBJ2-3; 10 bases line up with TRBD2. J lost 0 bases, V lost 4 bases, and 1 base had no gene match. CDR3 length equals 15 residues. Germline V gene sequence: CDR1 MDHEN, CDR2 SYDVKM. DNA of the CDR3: TGTGCCAGCAGTTCTAGCGGGAGAAGCACAGATACGCAGTATTTT. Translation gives CASSSSGRSTDTQYF.

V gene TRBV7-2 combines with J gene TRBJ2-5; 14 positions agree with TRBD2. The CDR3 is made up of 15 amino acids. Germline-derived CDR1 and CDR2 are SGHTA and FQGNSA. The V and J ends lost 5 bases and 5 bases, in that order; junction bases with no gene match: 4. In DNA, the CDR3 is TGTGCCAGCAGCCTAGGACTAGCGGGGGGCGAGACCCAGTACTTC. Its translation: CASSLGLAGGETQYF.

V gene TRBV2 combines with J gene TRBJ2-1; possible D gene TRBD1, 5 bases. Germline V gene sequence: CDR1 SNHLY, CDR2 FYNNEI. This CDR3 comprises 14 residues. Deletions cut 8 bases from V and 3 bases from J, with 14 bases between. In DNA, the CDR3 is TGTGCCAGCGGAAGGGGATCGAACTACAATGAGCAGTTCTTC. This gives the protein CASGRGSNYNEQFF. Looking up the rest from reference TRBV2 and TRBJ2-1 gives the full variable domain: EPEVTQTPSHQVTQMGQEVILRCVPISNHLYFYWYRQILGQKVEFLVSFYNNEISEKSEIFDDQFSVERPDGSNFTLKIRSTKLEDSAMYFCASGRGSNYNEQFFGPGTRLTVL.

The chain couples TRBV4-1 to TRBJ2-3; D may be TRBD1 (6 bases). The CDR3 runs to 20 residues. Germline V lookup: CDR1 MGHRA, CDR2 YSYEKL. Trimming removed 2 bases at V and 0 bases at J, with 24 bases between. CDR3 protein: CASSQRPYTNRETSTDTQYF. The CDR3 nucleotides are TGCGCCAGCAGCCAAAGGCCCTACACTAACAGGGAAACTAGCACAGATACGCAGTATTTT.

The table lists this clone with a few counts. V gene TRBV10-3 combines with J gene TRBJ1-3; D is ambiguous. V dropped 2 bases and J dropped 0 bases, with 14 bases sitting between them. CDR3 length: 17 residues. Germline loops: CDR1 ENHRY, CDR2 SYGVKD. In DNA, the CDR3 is TGTGCCATCAGTGAGACGGAAGGGAGGTACTCTGGAAACACCATATATTTT. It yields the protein CAISETEGRYSGNTIYF.

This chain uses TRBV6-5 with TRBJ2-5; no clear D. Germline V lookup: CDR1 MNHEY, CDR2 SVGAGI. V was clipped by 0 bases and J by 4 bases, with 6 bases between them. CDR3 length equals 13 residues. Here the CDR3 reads CASSYSRGETQYF. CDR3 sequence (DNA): TGTGCCAGCAGTTACTCGCGCGGAGAGACCCAGTACTTC.

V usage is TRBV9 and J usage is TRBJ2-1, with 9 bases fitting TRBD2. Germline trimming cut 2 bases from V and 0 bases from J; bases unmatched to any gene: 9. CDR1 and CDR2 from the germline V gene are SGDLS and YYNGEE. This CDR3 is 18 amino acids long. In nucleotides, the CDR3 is TGTGCCAGCAGCGTTGGGGGGACTAGCCATCGCTCCTACAATGAGCAGTTCTTC. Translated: CASSVGGTSHRSYNEQFF.

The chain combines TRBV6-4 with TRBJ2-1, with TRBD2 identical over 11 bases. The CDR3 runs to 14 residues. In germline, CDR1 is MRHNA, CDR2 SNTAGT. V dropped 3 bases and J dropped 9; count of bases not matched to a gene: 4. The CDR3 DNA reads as TGTGCCAGCAGTGAGCTAGCGGGAGGATCTGAGCAGTTCTTC. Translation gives CASSELAGGSEQFF.

CDR3 region: CSVWVSGEGEKLFF. The CDR3 DNA reads TGCAGCGTGTGGGTGTCGGGGGAAGGGGAAAAACTGTTTTTT. This rearrangement joins TRBV29-1 to TRBJ1-4, with a weak D call TRBD1 (5 bases). The ends were cut back, 6 bases at V and 8 bases at J, with 19 bases in the middle. The CDR3 spans 14 residues. CDR1 SQVTM and CDR2 ANQGSEA come from the germline V gene. The whole variable domain, filled in from reference TRBV29-1 and TRBJ1-4, reads SAVISQKPSRDICQRGTSLTIQCQVDSQVTMMFWYRQQPGQSLTLIATANQGSEATYESGFVIDKFPISRPNLTFSTLTVSNMSPEDSSIYLCSVWVSGEGEKLFFGSGTQLSVL.

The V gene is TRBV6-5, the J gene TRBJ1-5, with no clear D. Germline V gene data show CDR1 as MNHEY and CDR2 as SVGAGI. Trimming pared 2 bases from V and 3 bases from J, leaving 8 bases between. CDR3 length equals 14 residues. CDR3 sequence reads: CASSYRGSNQPQHF. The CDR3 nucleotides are TGTGCCAGCAGTTACAGAGGTTCCAATCAGCCCCAGCATTTT.

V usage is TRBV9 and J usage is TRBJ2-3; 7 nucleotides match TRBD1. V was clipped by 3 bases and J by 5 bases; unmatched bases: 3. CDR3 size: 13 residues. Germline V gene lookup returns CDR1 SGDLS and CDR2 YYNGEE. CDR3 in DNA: TGTGCCAGCAGCGCACAGGGGAGAGATACGCAGTATTTT. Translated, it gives CASSAQGRDTQYF.

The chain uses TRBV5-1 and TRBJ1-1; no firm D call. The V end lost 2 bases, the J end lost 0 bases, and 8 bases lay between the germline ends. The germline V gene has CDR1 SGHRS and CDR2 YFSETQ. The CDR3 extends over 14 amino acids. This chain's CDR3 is CASSLSPMNTEAFF. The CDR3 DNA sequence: TGCGCCAGCAGCTTATCCCCAATGAACACTGAAGCTTTCTTT.

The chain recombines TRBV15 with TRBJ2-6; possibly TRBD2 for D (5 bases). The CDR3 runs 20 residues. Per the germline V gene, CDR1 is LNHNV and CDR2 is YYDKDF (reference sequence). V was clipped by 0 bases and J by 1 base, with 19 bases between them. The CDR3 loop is CATSRDVGSVWRSGANVLTF. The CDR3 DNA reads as TGTGCCACCAGCAGAGATGTGGGGTCGGTATGGAGGTCTGGGGCCAACGTCCTGACTTTC.

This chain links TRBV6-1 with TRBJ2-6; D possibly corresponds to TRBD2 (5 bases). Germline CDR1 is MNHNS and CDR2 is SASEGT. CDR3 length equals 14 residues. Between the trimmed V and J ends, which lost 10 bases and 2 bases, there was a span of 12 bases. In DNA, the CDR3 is TGTGCCACTCTGGACTTGCCTGGGGCCAACGTCCTGACTTTC. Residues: CATLDLPGANVLTF.

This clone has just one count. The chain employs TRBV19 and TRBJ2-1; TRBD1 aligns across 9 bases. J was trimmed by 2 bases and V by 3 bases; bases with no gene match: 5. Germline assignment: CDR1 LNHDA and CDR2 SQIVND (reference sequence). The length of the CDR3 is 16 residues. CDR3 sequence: CASSIARQGAYNEQFF. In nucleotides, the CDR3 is TGTGCCAGTAGTATTGCCCGACAGGGGGCCTACAATGAGCAGTTCTTC.

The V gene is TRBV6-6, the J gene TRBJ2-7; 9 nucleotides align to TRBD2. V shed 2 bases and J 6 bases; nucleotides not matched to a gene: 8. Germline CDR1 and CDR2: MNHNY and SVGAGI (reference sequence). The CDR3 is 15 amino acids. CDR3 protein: CASSYRASGVGEQYF. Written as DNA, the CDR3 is TGTGCCAGCAGTTACAGGGCTAGCGGGGTCGGCGAGCAGTACTTC.

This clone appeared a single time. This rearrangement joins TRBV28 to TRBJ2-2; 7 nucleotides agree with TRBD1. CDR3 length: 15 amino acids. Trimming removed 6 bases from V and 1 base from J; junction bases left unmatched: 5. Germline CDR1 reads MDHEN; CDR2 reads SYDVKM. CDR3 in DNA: TGTGCCAGCAGGACGGGACAGATGAACACCGGGGAGCTGTTTTTT. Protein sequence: CASRTGQMNTGELFF.

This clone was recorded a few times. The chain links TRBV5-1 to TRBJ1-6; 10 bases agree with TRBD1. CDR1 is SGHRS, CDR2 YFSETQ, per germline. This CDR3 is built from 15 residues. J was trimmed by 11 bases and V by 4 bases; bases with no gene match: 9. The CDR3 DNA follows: TGCGCCAGCAGCGCCGGGACAGGGGCCGGGGCACCCCTCCACTTT. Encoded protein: CASSAGTGAGAPLHF.